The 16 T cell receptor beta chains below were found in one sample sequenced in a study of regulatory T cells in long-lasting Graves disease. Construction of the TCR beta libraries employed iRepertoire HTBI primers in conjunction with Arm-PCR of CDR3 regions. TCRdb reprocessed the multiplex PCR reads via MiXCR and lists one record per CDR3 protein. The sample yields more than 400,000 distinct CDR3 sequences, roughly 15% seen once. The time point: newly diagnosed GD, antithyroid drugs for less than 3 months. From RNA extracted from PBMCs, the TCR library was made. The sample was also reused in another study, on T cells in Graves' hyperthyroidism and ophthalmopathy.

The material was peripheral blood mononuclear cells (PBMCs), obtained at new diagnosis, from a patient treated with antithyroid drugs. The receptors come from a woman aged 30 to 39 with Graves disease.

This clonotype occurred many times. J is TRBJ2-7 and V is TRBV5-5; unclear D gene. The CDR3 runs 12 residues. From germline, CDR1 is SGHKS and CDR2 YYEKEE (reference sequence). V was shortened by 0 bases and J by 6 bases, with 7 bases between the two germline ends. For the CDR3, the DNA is TGTGCCAGCAGCTTGGGACCGTTCGAGCAGTACTTC. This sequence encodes CASSLGPFEQYF.

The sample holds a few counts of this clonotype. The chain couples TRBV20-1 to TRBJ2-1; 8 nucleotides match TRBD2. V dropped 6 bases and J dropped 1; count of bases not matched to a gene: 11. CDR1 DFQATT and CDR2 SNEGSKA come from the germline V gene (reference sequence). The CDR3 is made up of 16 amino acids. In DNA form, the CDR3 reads TGCAGTGCCCTAGCCCTAGCGGGTGTTTCCTACAATGAGCAGTTCTTC. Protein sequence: CSALALAGVSYNEQFF.

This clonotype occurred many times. The CDR3 DNA reads as TGCAGTGCTAGATCTAGGGCGGGAGCCATTAAAAGCGATGAGCAGTTCTTC. This encodes CSARSRAGAIKSDEQFF. The chain uses TRBV20-1 and TRBJ2-1, with 7 bases aligning to TRBD2. The germline gives CDR1 DFQATT, CDR2 SNEGSKA (reference sequence). The CDR3 contains 17 residues. Trimming took 2 bases from V and 8 from J; bases not matched to a gene: 18.

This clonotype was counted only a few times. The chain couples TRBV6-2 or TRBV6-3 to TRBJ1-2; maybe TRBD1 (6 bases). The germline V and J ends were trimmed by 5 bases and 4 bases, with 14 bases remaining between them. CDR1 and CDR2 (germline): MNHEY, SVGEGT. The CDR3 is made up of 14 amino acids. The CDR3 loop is CASSAMTGSYGYTF. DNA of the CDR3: TGTGCCAGCAGTGCTATGACAGGAAGCTATGGCTACACCTTC.

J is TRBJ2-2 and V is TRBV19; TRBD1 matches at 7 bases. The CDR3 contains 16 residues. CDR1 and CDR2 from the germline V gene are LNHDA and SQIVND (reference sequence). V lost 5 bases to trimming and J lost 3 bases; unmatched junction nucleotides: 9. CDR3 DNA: TGTGCCAGTAGTGATACAGGGGCCTCGGACACCGGGGAGCTGTTTTTT. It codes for CASSDTGASDTGELFF.

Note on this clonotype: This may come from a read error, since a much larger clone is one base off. CDR3 DNA: TGTGTCAGCAGCTCGGGCGGTTCCTACGAGCAGTACTTC. This codes for CVSSSGGSYEQYF. The rearrangement uses TRBV2 and TRBJ2-7; no firm D call. The CDR3 is 13 residues long. Germline V lookup: CDR1 SNHLY, CDR2 FYNNEI.

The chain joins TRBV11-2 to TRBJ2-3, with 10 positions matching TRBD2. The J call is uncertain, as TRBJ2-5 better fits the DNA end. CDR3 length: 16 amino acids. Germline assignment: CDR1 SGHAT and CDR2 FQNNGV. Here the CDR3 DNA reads TGTGCCAGCAGCCCGGGGGTAGCGGGAGGTGGGGAGACCCAGTACTTC. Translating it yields CASSPGVAGGGETQYF.

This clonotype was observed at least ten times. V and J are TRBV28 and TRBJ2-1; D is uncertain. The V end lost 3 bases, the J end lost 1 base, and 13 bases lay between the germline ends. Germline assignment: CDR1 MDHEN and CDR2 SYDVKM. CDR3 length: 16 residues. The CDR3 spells CASSFPGPGSYNEQFF. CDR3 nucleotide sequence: TGTGCCAGCAGTTTCCCAGGTCCTGGGTCCTACAATGAGCAGTTCTTC.

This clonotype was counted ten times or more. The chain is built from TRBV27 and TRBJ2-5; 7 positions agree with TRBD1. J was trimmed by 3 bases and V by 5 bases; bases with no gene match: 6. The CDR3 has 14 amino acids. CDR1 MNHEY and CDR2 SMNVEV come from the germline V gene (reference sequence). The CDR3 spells CASSLNRGKETQYF. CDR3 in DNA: TGTGCCAGCAGTCTGAACAGGGGAAAAGAGACCCAGTACTTC.

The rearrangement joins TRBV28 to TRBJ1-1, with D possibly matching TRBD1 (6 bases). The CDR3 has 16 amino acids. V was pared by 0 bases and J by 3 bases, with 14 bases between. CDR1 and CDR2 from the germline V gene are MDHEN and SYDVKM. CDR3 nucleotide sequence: TGTGCCAGCAGTTTATGGAGTGGGACACGAGACACTGAAGCTTTCTTT. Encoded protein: CASSLWSGTRDTEAFF.

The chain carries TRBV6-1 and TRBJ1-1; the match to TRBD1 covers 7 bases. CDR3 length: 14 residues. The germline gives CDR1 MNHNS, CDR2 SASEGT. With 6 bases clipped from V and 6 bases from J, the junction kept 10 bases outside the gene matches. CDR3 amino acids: CASRGTVTSAEAFF. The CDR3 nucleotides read TGTGCCAGCAGGGGGACAGTTACGAGCGCTGAAGCTTTCTTT.

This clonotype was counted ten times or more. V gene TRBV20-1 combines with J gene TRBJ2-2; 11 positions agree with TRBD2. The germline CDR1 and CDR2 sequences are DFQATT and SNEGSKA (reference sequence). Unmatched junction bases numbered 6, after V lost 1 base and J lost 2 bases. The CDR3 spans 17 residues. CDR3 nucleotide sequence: TGCAGTGCTAGAGGATGGACTAGCGGGTTTAACACCGGGGAGCTGTTTTTT. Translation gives CSARGWTSGFNTGELFF.

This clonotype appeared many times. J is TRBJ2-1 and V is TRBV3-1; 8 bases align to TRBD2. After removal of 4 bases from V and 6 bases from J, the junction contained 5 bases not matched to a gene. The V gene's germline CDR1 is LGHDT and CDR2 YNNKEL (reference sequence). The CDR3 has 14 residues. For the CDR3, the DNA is TGTGCCAGCAGCCCGGGGGGGAGAGGCAATGAGCAGTTCTTC. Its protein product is CASSPGGRGNEQFF.

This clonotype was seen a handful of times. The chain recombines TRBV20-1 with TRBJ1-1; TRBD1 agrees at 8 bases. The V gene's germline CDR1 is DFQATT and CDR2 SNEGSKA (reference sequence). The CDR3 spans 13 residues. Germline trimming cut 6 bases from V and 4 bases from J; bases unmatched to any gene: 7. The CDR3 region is CSARQGLFTEAFF. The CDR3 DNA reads TGCAGTGCAAGACAGGGGTTGTTCACTGAAGCTTTCTTT.

The DNA of the CDR3 is TGCAGTGCTAGAGATCCAGGCGGGGACTACGAGCAGTACTTC. It specifies CSARDPGGDYEQYF. This chain links TRBV20-1 with TRBJ2-7; D may be TRBD2 (6 bases). CDR3 length: 14 residues. The V gene's germline CDR1 is DFQATT and CDR2 SNEGSKA (reference sequence). Trimming removed 0 bases from V and 3 bases from J, with 12 bases in between.

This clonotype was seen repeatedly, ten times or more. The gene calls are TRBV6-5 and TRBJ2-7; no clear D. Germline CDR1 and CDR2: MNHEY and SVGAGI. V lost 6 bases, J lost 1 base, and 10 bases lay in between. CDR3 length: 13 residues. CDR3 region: CASSYDGSYEQYF. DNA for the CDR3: TGTGCCAGCAGCTACGACGGATCCTACGAGCAGTACTTC.